The rows below give T cell receptor beta chains drawn from one sample of a study of shared clonotypes between healthy human individuals. Generated by immunoSEQ multiplex PCR, the TCRdb table keeps only in-frame clones and is missing some. Of about 1,800,000 clones in the sample, about 94% are singletons; the top ten hold 1.2%. The sequenced material came from naive CD8+ T cells sorted from blood. These receptors all stem from a man aged 18 to 30 in good health. The CDR3 runs from the conserved cysteine through the conserved F or W. The order of the fields is V gene, J gene, D gene, CDR3 protein. The D gene is left open where the match is weak.

V: TRBV6-1; J: TRBJ2-7; D: .; CDR3: CASSEALVAGVYF
V: TRBV6-5; J: TRBJ1-3; D: .; CDR3: CASRASPGNTIYF
V: TRBV7-9; J: TRBJ1-4; D: .; CDR3: CASSSNWPDEEKLFF
V: TRBV5-4; J: TRBJ2-5; D: .; CDR3: CASSLSPQETQYF
V: TRBV5-4; J: TRBJ2-3; D: .; CDR3: CASSFNWDTQYF
V: TRBV27; J: TRBJ2-1; D: .; CDR3: CASSSGISYNEQFF
V: TRBV6-5; J: TRBJ2-7; D: .; CDR3: CASSYSSGAYEQYF
V: TRBV6-1; J: TRBJ2-3; D: .; CDR3: CASSEGLYEDTQYF
V: TRBV14; J: TRBJ1-1; D: .; CDR3: CASSQVAGTLNTEAFF
V: TRBV7-9; J: TRBJ2-7; D: .; CDR3: CASSSPVGEQYF
V: TRBV15; J: TRBJ1-1; D: .; CDR3: CATSDPRGMNTEAFF
V: TRBV27; J: TRBJ1-5; D: .; CDR3: CASSLSPGNQPQHF
V: TRBV29-1; J: TRBJ2-7; D: TRBD2; CDR3: CSVWGGLSYEQYF